Listed below are T cell receptor beta chains from one sample, sequenced in a study of blood T cell repertoires in COVID-19. The method was immunoSEQ multiplex PCR; TCRdb's version includes in-frame clones alone and lacks a portion of them. The table shows some 700,000 clones, with around 90% occurring only once. Input material: peripheral blood. The receptors come from a young woman with acute or convalescent COVID-19. Both conserved end residues are part of each CDR3. The D gene is left open where the match is weak. The size entry is marked missing in some rows and otherwise reads once, few, many or a size class.

D gene: .; J gene: TRBJ2-7; clone size: .; V gene: TRBV4-1; CDR3 protein: CASSPHPRWEQYF; CDR3 DNA: TGCGCCAGCAGCCCCCATCCGCGTTGGGAGCAGTACTTC
D gene: .; J gene: TRBJ1-1; clone size: .; V gene: TRBV19; CDR3 protein: CATADRDEAFF; CDR3 DNA: TGTGCCACCGCCGACAGAGATGAAGCTTTCTTT
D gene: TRBD1; J gene: TRBJ1-2; clone size: .; V gene: TRBV9; CDR3 protein: CASSGDREWGGYTF; CDR3 DNA: TGTGCCAGCAGCGGCGACAGGGAATGGGGTGGCTACACCTTC
D gene: .; J gene: TRBJ1-5; clone size: .; V gene: TRBV2; CDR3 protein: CASSQRGQISVQPQHF; CDR3 DNA: TGTGCCAGCAGTCAGCGAGGGCAGATTTCGGTCCAGCCCCAGCATTTT
D gene: .; J gene: TRBJ1-1; clone size: .; V gene: TRBV5-1; CDR3 protein: CASSSDGRNTEAFF; CDR3 DNA: TGCGCCAGCAGCTCCGATGGCAGGAACACTGAAGCTTTCTTT
D gene: .; J gene: TRBJ1-2; clone size: once; V gene: TRBV6-5; CDR3 protein: CASRPRERVNGYTF; CDR3 DNA: TGTGCCAGCAGACCACGTGAGCGGGTGAATGGCTACACCTTC
D gene: TRBD1; J gene: TRBJ1-6; clone size: .; V gene: TRBV5-4; CDR3 protein: CASSLADRGQSPLHF; CDR3 DNA: TGTGCCAGCAGCTTGGCAGACAGGGGGCAATCACCCCTCCACTTT
D gene: .; J gene: TRBJ1-5; clone size: .; V gene: TRBV18; CDR3 protein: CASSPKEGRGNQPQHF; CDR3 DNA: TGTGCCAGCTCACCAAAGGAGGGTAGGGGCAATCAGCCCCAGCATTTT
D gene: .; J gene: TRBJ1-3; clone size: few; V gene: TRBV11-2; CDR3 protein: CASRYGSGNTIYF; CDR3 DNA: TGTGCCAGCAGGTACGGCTCTGGAAACACCATATATTTT
D gene: .; J gene: TRBJ1-5; clone size: .; V gene: TRBV11-2; CDR3 protein: CASSLARNQPQHF; CDR3 DNA: TGTGCCAGCAGCTTAGCCAGGAATCAGCCCCAGCATTTT
D gene: TRBD1; J gene: TRBJ2-5; clone size: .; V gene: TRBV6-5; CDR3 protein: CASISGGGGETQYF; CDR3 DNA: TGTGCCAGCATTTCAGGGGGCGGTGGAGAGACCCAGTACTTC
D gene: TRBD2; J gene: TRBJ2-1; clone size: .; V gene: TRBV7-2; CDR3 protein: CASSLEMAGGLNEQFF; CDR3 DNA: TGTGCCAGCAGCTTAGAGATGGCGGGGGGGCTTAATGAGCAGTTCTTC
D gene: .; J gene: TRBJ1-1; clone size: .; V gene: TRBV29-1; CDR3 protein: CSVASGDGAFF; CDR3 DNA: TGCAGCGTTGCCTCCGGGGATGGAGCTTTCTTT
D gene: .; J gene: TRBJ1-1; clone size: .; V gene: TRBV3-1/TRBV3-2; CDR3 protein: CASSHLTPRTLNPEAFF; CDR3 DNA: TGTGCCAGCAGCCACCTTACCCCGCGAACCCTTAACCCTGAAGCTTTCTTT
D gene: .; J gene: TRBJ2-1; clone size: .; V gene: TRBV7-9; CDR3 protein: CASSLYRDNEQFF; CDR3 DNA: TGTGCCAGCAGCTTGTACCGGGACAATGAGCAGTTCTTC
D gene: .; J gene: TRBJ1-2; clone size: .; V gene: TRBV7-2; CDR3 protein: CASSLGRDYGYTF; CDR3 DNA: TGTGCCAGCAGCTTAGGCAGGGATTATGGCTACACCTTC